The 13 T cell receptor beta chains in this list originate from one sample, sequenced in a study of cytomegalovirus exposure and HLA in healthy donors. Both 60 Vbeta primers and 13 Jbeta primers went into the PCR. The protocol was immunoSEQ multiplex PCR, while the TCRdb copy is restricted to in-frame clones and leaves out a portion. There are roughly 140,000 clones in the sample; 80% occur only once, and about 6.5% lies in the top ten. The specimen was PBMCs. Receptors originate from a middle-aged man in good health and CMV-seropositive.

The V and J genes are TRBV7-9 and TRBJ2-7; 8 nucleotides match TRBD1. V was pared by 4 bases and J by 5 bases, with 1 base of the junction left unmatched. Germline V gives CDR1 SEHNR, CDR2 FQNEAQ (reference sequence). This CDR3 is built from 12 residues. The CDR3 bases are TGTGCCAGCAGCTCGACAGGGGACGAGCAGTACTTC. This sequence encodes CASSSTGDEQYF.

This clone was recorded a few times. The chain carries TRBV15 and TRBJ2-3; 8 bases line up with TRBD1. J lost 0 bases, V lost 5 bases, and 4 bases had no gene match. Germline V gene data show CDR1 as LNHNV and CDR2 as YYDKDF (reference sequence). CDR3 length: 15 amino acids. The chain's CDR3 is CATSLDRGSTDTQYF. In DNA form, the CDR3 reads TGTGCCACCAGCCTCGACAGGGGAAGCACAGATACGCAGTATTTT.

This chain connects TRBV6-6 to TRBJ2-1; no clear D. The CDR3 consists of 13 residues. Trimming shortened V by 6 bases and J by 4 bases, and 10 bases separated the two germline ends. CDR1 and CDR2 (germline): MNHNY, SVGAGI (reference sequence). CDR3 sequence: CASSPLRYNEQFF. In nucleotides, the CDR3 is TGTGCCAGCAGCCCCTTGAGATACAATGAGCAGTTCTTC.

This chain uses TRBV28 with TRBJ2-3; possible D gene TRBD1, 5 bases. CDR1 is MDHEN and CDR2 is SYDVKM in the germline V gene. The CDR3 loop spans 15 amino acids. The V end lost 6 bases, the J end lost 2 bases, and 15 bases lay between the germline ends. CDR3 amino acids: CASRLLAGITDTQYF. The CDR3 coding sequence is TGTGCCAGCAGACTCCTCGCAGGGATCACAGATACGCAGTATTTT. Using reference TRBV28 and TRBJ2-3 for the parts outside the CDR3, the full variable domain is DVKVTQSSRYLVKRTGEKVFLECVQDMDHENMFWYRQDPGLGLRLIYFSYDVKMKEKGDIPEGYSVSREKKERFSLILESASTNQTSMYLCASRLLAGITDTQYFGPGTRLTVL.

This chain connects TRBV6-6 to TRBJ2-5; tentative D call: TRBD2 (7 bases). The germline V gene has CDR1 MNHNY and CDR2 SVGAGI (reference sequence). The length of the CDR3 is 13 residues. V lost 5 bases to trimming and J lost 4 bases, with 11 bases between them. CDR3 amino acids: CASSGGAGETQYF. The CDR3 region has the DNA TGTGCCAGCAGTGGGGGGGCGGGAGAGACCCAGTACTTC.

The rearrangement uses TRBV28 and TRBJ2-7, with 7 bases fitting TRBD1. Germline V CDR1 and CDR2: MDHEN, SYDVKM. The CDR3 extends over 15 amino acids. V was pared by 6 bases and J by 3 bases, with 11 bases of the junction left unmatched. In nucleotides, the CDR3 is TGTGCCAGCAGGGGGGATGGGACAGATATCTACGAGCAGTACTTC. It is translated as CASRGDGTDIYEQYF.

The chain couples TRBV2 to TRBJ2-5; no firm D call. CDR1 and CDR2 from the germline V gene are SNHLY and FYNNEI. V lost 4 bases to trimming and J lost 3 bases, with 12 bases between them. The CDR3 is made up of 14 amino acids. CDR3 in amino acids: CASSVRNGEETQYF. In DNA form, the CDR3 reads TGTGCCAGCAGTGTTCGGAACGGAGAAGAGACCCAGTACTTC. Full variable domain (rest looked up from reference TRBV2 and TRBJ2-5): EPEVTQTPSHQVTQMGQEVILRCVPISNHLYFYWYRQILGQKVEFLVSFYNNEISEKSEIFDDQFSVERPDGSNFTLKIRSTKLEDSAMYFCASSVRNGEETQYFGPGTRLLVL.

For the CDR3, the DNA is TGTGCCATCAGTGGACAGGGGGGGAATCAGCCCCAGCATTTT. Its protein is CAISGQGGNQPQHF. The gene calls are TRBV10-3 and TRBJ1-5; 9 nucleotides line up with TRBD1. The CDR3 sequence is 14 residues long. Germline lookup yields CDR1 ENHRY and CDR2 SYGVKD. Trimming cost V 4 bases and J 4 bases; bases outside gene matches: 2.

The genes are TRBV7-9 and TRBJ2-3; 7 bases align to TRBD1. The CDR3 loop spans 15 amino acids. In germline, CDR1 is SEHNR, CDR2 FQNEAQ (reference sequence). The junction had 4 bases not matched to a gene; V was cut back by 2 bases and J by 2 bases. In DNA form, the CDR3 reads TGTGCCAGCAGCTTAAGGGGGCTAGACACAGATACGCAGTATTTT. It specifies CASSLRGLDTDTQYF.

As for this clone: A read error may account for a junction end that differs from germline. The rearrangement links TRBV2 to TRBJ2-7; TRBD2 agrees at 7 bases. The CDR3 is made up of 14 amino acids. CDR1 and CDR2 from the germline V gene are SNHLY and FYNNEI. The CDR3: CASSGASGIYVQYF. The DNA for the CDR3 is TGTGCCAGCAGTGGGGCTAGCGGTATCTACGTGCAGTACTTC.

V and J are TRBV15 and TRBJ2-2; 9 nucleotides align to TRBD2. Germline CDR1 and CDR2: LNHNV and YYDKDF (reference sequence). V lost 7 bases to trimming and J lost 0 bases; unmatched junction nucleotides: 3. The CDR3 totals 15 residues. For the CDR3, the DNA is TGTGCCACCACCCTAGCGGGGCCGAACACCGGGGAGCTGTTTTTT. Translating gives CATTLAGPNTGELFF.

V usage is TRBV7-8 and J usage is TRBJ1-4, with a possible D match to TRBD1 (6 bases). Trimming cost V 7 bases and J 5 bases, with 20 bases left between them. From germline, CDR1 is SGHVS and CDR2 FQNEAQ. The CDR3 spans 16 residues. Written as DNA, the CDR3 is TGTGCCAGCACCTTTCTACGTTCTAGGGGGAATGAAAAACTGTTTTTT. Protein sequence: CASTFLRSRGNEKLFF.

The chain couples TRBV11-3 to TRBJ2-7; D is perhaps TRBD1 (5 bases). V was shortened by 0 bases and J by 6 bases, with 12 bases between the two germline ends. CDR3 length: 14 residues. Germline CDR1 and CDR2: SGHNT and YENEEA. This chain's CDR3 is CASSLEAGLGEQYF. The CDR3 DNA reads as TGTGCCAGCAGCTTAGAGGCAGGGTTGGGCGAGCAGTACTTC.